A selection of T cell receptor beta chains follows, all from one sample in a study of blood T cells in healthy people across ages. TCRdb reanalysed the 5' RACE reads using MiXCR and keeps one entry per CDR3 protein. The sample lists approximately 690,000 distinct CDR3 sequences, roughly 58% occurring once. The source material was blood. These receptors were obtained from a man in his fifties or sixties in good health. Both conserved end residues are part of each CDR3. Fields, in order: CDR3 protein, J gene, clone size, V gene. Clone size, where shown, is once, few, many, or a class for clones that have expanded.

CDR3: CSGTDSNYGYTF
J: TRBJ1-2
size: few
V: TRBV29-1

CDR3: CATQRGVNEKLFF
J: TRBJ1-4
size: -
V: TRBV2

CDR3: CASSKGQGDVEQYF
J: TRBJ2-7
size: -
V: TRBV19

CDR3: CSARYPWRAGGYTF
J: TRBJ1-2
size: -
V: TRBV20-1

CDR3: CASSPSTGGGYTF
J: TRBJ1-2
size: few
V: TRBV3-1

CDR3: CASSLRTGDSEKLFF
J: TRBJ1-4
size: -
V: TRBV6-1

CDR3: CASSLSSGADEQYF
J: -
size: -
V: TRBV12-3/TRBV12-4

CDR3: CASTLGAGNNEQFF
J: TRBJ2-1
size: -
V: TRBV28

CDR3: CASSYSAFNIQYF
J: TRBJ2-4
size: -
V: TRBV6-2/TRBV6-3

CDR3: CASSSTSGARSYEQYF
J: TRBJ2-7
size: few
V: TRBV5-1

CDR3: CASSVTSGVGEQFF
J: TRBJ2-1
size: -
V: TRBV2

CDR3: CSVLVTNYGYTF
J: TRBJ1-2
size: few
V: TRBV29-1

CDR3: CSARDPRQGGNTEAFF
J: TRBJ1-1
size: -
V: TRBV20-1

CDR3: CATSRARQGKGTDTQYF
J: TRBJ2-3
size: -
V: TRBV15

CDR3: CSAATGRNYGYTF
J: TRBJ1-2
size: few
V: TRBV20-1

CDR3: CAISERGGETQYF
J: TRBJ2-5
size: -
V: TRBV10-3

CDR3: CASSLVRQGVYNEQFF
J: TRBJ2-1
size: few
V: TRBV5-6

CDR3: CASSPPTGTGVYEQYF
J: TRBJ2-7
size: -
V: TRBV3-1

CDR3: CASSLSSNLVEETQYF
J: TRBJ2-5
size: few
V: TRBV27

CDR3: CSAWDRSTDTQYF
J: TRBJ2-3
size: few
V: TRBV29-1

CDR3: CSARDSRDLNTDTQYF
J: TRBJ2-3
size: -
V: TRBV20-1

CDR3: CASSQDWGQNEQFF
J: TRBJ2-1
size: few
V: TRBV4-2

CDR3: CSARGALSGGQNNEQFF
J: TRBJ2-1
size: -
V: TRBV20-1

CDR3: CASSQDTNSPLHF
J: TRBJ1-6
size: once
V: TRBV21-1

CDR3: CSASRPGGETQYF
J: -
size: -
V: TRBV20-1

CDR3: CAISESLAGVQETQFF
J: TRBJ2-1
size: -
V: TRBV10-3

CDR3: CASRPTSLWETQYF
J: TRBJ2-5
size: -
V: TRBV6-5

CDR3: CASSLSLPGQTHPNYEQYF
J: TRBJ2-7
size: -
V: TRBV28

CDR3: CAISESLGQGGNYGYTF
J: TRBJ1-2
size: few
V: TRBV10-3

CDR3: CASSLRWREETQYF
J: TRBJ2-5
size: few
V: TRBV7-2

CDR3: CASSLSQGATNEKLFF
J: TRBJ1-4
size: many
V: TRBV13

CDR3: CASSAMNTEAFF
J: TRBJ1-1
size: -
V: TRBV9

CDR3: CSVEGGDLPYEQFF
J: TRBJ2-1
size: -
V: TRBV29-1

CDR3: CASSPRDRAGYSNQPQHF
J: TRBJ1-5
size: -
V: TRBV9

CDR3: CSAKESGTSGSDTQYF
J: TRBJ2-3
size: -
V: TRBV20-1

CDR3: CASTVDIQETQYF
J: TRBJ2-5
size: -
V: TRBV7-2